This entry lists 32 T cell receptor beta chains sequenced from one sample in a study of CD8 T cells in Susac syndrome. The RNA, about 0.5 to 1 ug, was put through reverse transcription using random hexamers. TCRdb used MiXCR to reprocess the immunoSEQ multiplex PCR reads, holding one entry per CDR3 protein. This table holds hundreds of thousands of distinct CDR3 sequences, almost 97% found once. Source material: CD4+ T cells from PBMCs. The receptors were gathered from a human donor with Susac syndrome.

The V call is TRBV4-2, the J call TRBJ2-5; 11 positions match TRBD2. The V gene's germline CDR1 is LGHNA and CDR2 YNFKEQ. The junction had 9 bases not matched to a gene; V was cut back by 0 bases and J by 3 bases. The CDR3 is made up of 18 amino acids. The CDR3 sequence: CASSQDTLSGRGEETQYF. CDR3 DNA sequence: TGTGCCAGCAGCCAAGACACCCTTAGCGGGAGGGGAGAAGAGACCCAGTACTTC.

This chain's CDR3 is CATSLSKGGSLSYEQYF. In nucleotides, the CDR3 is TGTGCCACCAGCCTGAGTAAGGGCGGGAGTTTGAGTTACGAGCAGTACTTC. The V call is TRBV15, the J call TRBJ2-7; TRBD2 aligns across 7 bases. From germline, CDR1 is LNHNV and CDR2 YYDKDF (reference sequence). V shed 5 bases and J 4 bases; nucleotides not matched to a gene: 17. The CDR3 is made up of 17 amino acids.

The V gene is TRBV4-1, the J gene TRBJ2-7; D is unresolved. Germline CDR1 reads MGHRA; CDR2 reads YSYEKL. With 3 bases removed from V and 4 bases from J, the gap between germline ends came to 16 bases. This CDR3 spans 15 amino acids. CDR3: CASSQAARMEYEQYF. For the CDR3, the DNA is TGCGCCAGCAGCCAGGCAGCCCGTATGGAGTACGAGCAGTACTTC.

This clonotype was seen once. The V call is TRBV5-1, the J call TRBJ1-2, with no clear D. The ends were cut back, 0 bases at V and 6 bases at J, with 12 bases in the middle. The CDR3 sequence is 14 residues long. Germline loops: CDR1 SGHRS, CDR2 YFSETQ. The CDR3 region is CASSLAGLQDGYTF. In DNA form, the CDR3 reads TGCGCCAGCAGCTTGGCGGGTCTGCAGGATGGCTACACCTTC.

The chain has TRBV6-5 and TRBJ1-1; no clear D gene. Germline CDR1 is MNHEY and CDR2 is SVGAGI. Trimming stripped 8 bases from V and 2 bases from J, with 3 bases between. This CDR3 has 10 amino acids. CDR3 in DNA: TGTGCCAGCGGTAACACTGAAGCTTTCTTT. Translated, it gives CASGNTEAFF.

The chain links TRBV19 to TRBJ2-2; D gene unclear. Trimming cost V 5 bases and J 5 bases, with 15 bases left between them. This CDR3 is built from 15 residues. The germline CDR1 and CDR2 sequences are LNHDA and SQIVND (reference sequence). In nucleotides, the CDR3 is TGTGCCAGTAGTCCCTATACGGTATGGACCGGGGAGCTGTTTTTT. This codes for CASSPYTVWTGELFF. The full variable domain, completed using reference TRBV19 and TRBJ2-2, is DGGITQSPKYLFRKEGQNVTLSCEQNLNHDAMYWYRQDPGQGLRLIYYSQIVNDFQKGDIAEGYSVSREKKESFPLTVTSAQKNPTAFYLCASSPYTVWTGELFFGEGSRLTVL.

The chain couples TRBV6-2 or TRBV6-3 to TRBJ1-5; D uncertain. Germline lookup yields CDR1 MNHEY and CDR2 SVGEGT. This CDR3 contains 14 residues. Trimming cost V 4 bases and J 0 bases, with 7 bases left between them. The CDR3 loop is CASSFMASNQPQHF. The CDR3 region has the DNA TGTGCCAGCAGTTTCATGGCTAGCAATCAGCCCCAGCATTTT.

The chain joins TRBV30 to TRBJ1-1; 9 nucleotides match TRBD1. V gave up 2 bases and J gave up 5 bases; unmatched junction bases: 15. This CDR3 region has 17 residues. Germline CDR1 GTSNPN, CDR2 SVGIG (reference sequence). The CDR3 region is CAWSLTLPGTGTTEAFF. DNA for the CDR3: TGTGCCTGGAGTCTCACATTACCGGGGACAGGGACAACTGAAGCTTTCTTT.

This rearrangement joins TRBV27 to TRBJ2-5, with TRBD2 matching over 10 bases. CDR1 and CDR2 (germline): MNHEY, SMNVEV (reference sequence). There are 15 residues in the CDR3. V lost 5 bases to trimming and J lost 1 base; unmatched junction nucleotides: 4. CDR3 protein: CASSPIAGGQETQYF. The CDR3 DNA reads TGTGCCAGCAGTCCCATAGCGGGAGGCCAAGAGACCCAGTACTTC.

The chain recombines TRBV19 with TRBJ2-4, with 8 positions matching TRBD2. The CDR3 is made up of 16 amino acids. Germline CDR1 is LNHDA and CDR2 is SQIVND (reference sequence). V lost 9 bases and J lost 7; bases outside the gene matches: 17. CDR3 nucleotide sequence: TGTGCCAGCACGTCCACACGGGGGGGCGGGAAGAACATTCAGTACTTC. It translates to CASTSTRGGGKNIQYF. Combining the CDR3 with reference TRBV19 and TRBJ2-4 gives the whole variable domain DGGITQSPKYLFRKEGQNVTLSCEQNLNHDAMYWYRQDPGQGLRLIYYSQIVNDFQKGDIAEGYSVSREKKESFPLTVTSAQKNPTAFYLCASTSTRGGGKNIQYFGAGTRLSVL.

The chain couples TRBV5-1 to TRBJ2-3; D uncertain. V shed 3 bases and J shed 0 bases, with 5 bases lying between them. This CDR3 spans 13 amino acids. Looked up from germline, CDR1 is SGHRS and CDR2 is YFSETQ. CDR3 loop: CASSSISTDTQYF. The CDR3 region has the DNA TGCGCCAGCAGCTCGATTAGCACAGATACGCAGTATTTT.

The V gene is TRBV7-2, the J gene TRBJ2-1, with 9 nucleotides matching TRBD2. J gave up 8 bases and V 5 bases, and 7 bases lay outside the gene matches. The CDR3 has 14 residues. Germline V CDR1 and CDR2: SGHTA, FQGNSA. CDR3 nucleotide sequence: TGTGCCAGCAGCCTTAGCGGGAGATCGTATGAGCAGTTCTTC. Its translation: CASSLSGRSYEQFF.

V gene TRBV7-3 combines with J gene TRBJ2-7; 9 bases agree with TRBD2. Trimming removed 5 bases from V and 6 bases from J; junction bases left unmatched: 8. The CDR3 is 14 residues long. Germline assignment: CDR1 SGHTA and CDR2 FQGTGA. CDR3 coding DNA: TGTGCCAGCAGCCTGGGACTAGCCCCGAGCGAGCAGTACTTC. Its protein is CASSLGLAPSEQYF. Full variable domain (missing parts from reference TRBV7-3 and TRBJ2-7): GAGVSQTPSNKVTEKGKYVELRCDPISGHTALYWYRQSLGQGPEFLIYFQGTGAADDSGLPNDRFFAVRPEGSVSTLKIQRTERGDSAVYLCASSLGLAPSEQYFGPGTRLTVT.

The rearrangement links TRBV20-1 to TRBJ2-7; D perhaps matches TRBD2 (5 bases). Trimming took 0 bases from V and 2 from J, leaving 14 bases between them. This CDR3 is built from 15 residues. Germline CDR1 and CDR2: DFQATT and SNEGSKA (reference sequence). The CDR3 sequence: CSARDRLADAYEQYF. As DNA, the CDR3 is TGCAGTGCTAGAGATAGGCTAGCAGACGCCTACGAGCAGTACTTC.

The chain has TRBV5-1 and TRBJ1-3, with TRBD1 identical over 9 bases. Germline-derived CDR1 and CDR2 are SGHRS and YFSETQ. This CDR3 has 16 residues. Trimming removed 4 bases from V and 2 bases from J; junction bases left unmatched: 7. In nucleotides, the CDR3 is TGCGCCAGCAGCCTCGGACAGGGGAAAGCTGGAAACACCATATATTTT. It translates to CASSLGQGKAGNTIYF.

A single count supports this clonotype. This chain joins TRBV5-1 and TRBJ2-6, with D maybe TRBD1 (5 bases). CDR1 and CDR2 (germline): SGHRS, YFSETQ. Between the trimmed V and J ends, which lost 1 base and 1 base, there was a span of 6 bases. The CDR3 totals 15 residues. The CDR3 spells CASSLRQSGANVLTF. The CDR3 nucleotides read TGCGCCAGCAGCTTGAGACAGTCTGGGGCCAACGTCCTGACTTTC.

The J gene is TRBJ1-1, the V gene TRBV6-6; 8 bases are shared with TRBD1. Germline V gene sequence: CDR1 MNHNY, CDR2 SVGAGI (reference sequence). V lost 0 bases to trimming and J lost 4 bases; unmatched junction nucleotides: 4. The length of the CDR3 is 15 residues. This chain's CDR3 is CASSYSSGQGTEAFF. CDR3 nucleotide sequence: TGTGCCAGCAGTTACTCATCAGGACAGGGCACTGAAGCTTTCTTT.

The J gene is TRBJ1-5, the V gene TRBV30; D might be TRBD1 (6 bases). Germline-derived CDR1 and CDR2 are GTSNPN and SVGIG (reference sequence). Trimming cost V 0 bases and J 4 bases, with 10 bases left between them. This CDR3 is built from 14 residues. The CDR3 coding sequence is TGTGCCTGGAGTGTGATGCAGGGGAATCAGCCCCAGCATTTT. Translated, it gives CAWSVMQGNQPQHF. The whole variable domain, filled in from reference TRBV30 and TRBJ1-5, reads SQTIHQWPATLVQPVGSPLSLECTVEGTSNPNLYWYRQAAGRGLQLLFYSVGIGQISSEVPQNLSASRPQDRQFILSSKKLLLSDSGFYLCAWSVMQGNQPQHFGDGTRLSIL.

In its sample, this clonotype was seen once. The chain recombines TRBV4-2 with TRBJ1-4, with unresolved D. Per germline, CDR1 LGHNA and CDR2 YNFKEQ. V gave up 8 bases and J gave up 5 bases, with 6 bases separating them. There are 11 residues in the CDR3. CDR3 sequence (DNA): TGTGCCAGCGGAATAAATGAAAAACTGTTTTTT. It translates to CASGINEKLFF.

The chain is built from TRBV5-1 and TRBJ1-5; the D is unclear. Germline values: CDR1 SGHRS, CDR2 YFSETQ. This CDR3 has 15 residues. Trimming removed 0 bases at V and 3 bases at J, with 10 bases between. The CDR3 DNA reads TGCGCCAGCAGCTTGGGCGCGGGTTCCAATCAGCCCCAGCATTTT. Amino acids: CASSLGAGSNQPQHF.

The chain uses TRBV29-1 and TRBJ2-1, with 8 bases matching TRBD2. With 5 bases clipped from V and 13 bases from J, the junction kept 16 bases outside the gene matches. CDR3 length equals 14 residues. Germline V gene sequence: CDR1 SQVTM, CDR2 ANQGSEA. CDR3 amino acids: CSVHPGLGSTIQFF. The CDR3 nucleotides read TGCAGCGTTCACCCGGGACTAGGGTCAACAATACAGTTCTTC.

The rearrangement links TRBV28 to TRBJ1-5; D is uncertain. Trimming removed 7 bases at V and 0 bases at J, with 4 bases between. The germline gives CDR1 MDHEN, CDR2 SYDVKM. The length of the CDR3 is 12 residues. The CDR3 nucleotides are TGTGCCAGCACTCATAGCAATCAGCCCCAGCATTTT. This sequence encodes CASTHSNQPQHF. The variable domain in full, with the rest retrieved from reference TRBV28 and TRBJ1-5, is DVKVTQSSRYLVKRTGEKVFLECVQDMDHENMFWYRQDPGLGLRLIYFSYDVKMKEKGDIPEGYSVSREKKERFSLILESASTNQTSMYLCASTHSNQPQHFGDGTRLSIL.

The chain is built from TRBV5-1 and TRBJ2-1; D is uncertain. Trimming took off 0 bases at V and 5 bases at J, with 12 bases between the two ends. Germline V lookup: CDR1 SGHRS, CDR2 YFSETQ. There are 15 residues in the CDR3. CDR3 in DNA: TGCGCCAGCAGCTTGGACGGGTATATTAACAATGAGCAGTTCTTC. Protein: CASSLDGYINNEQFF.

This chain joins TRBV6-5 and TRBJ2-7; D possibly corresponds to TRBD1 (6 bases). This CDR3 has 15 residues. Germline CDR1 and CDR2: MNHEY and SVGAGI. Trimming removed 6 bases from V and 2 bases from J, with 17 bases in between. Written as DNA, the CDR3 is TGTGCCAGCAGCCAACCCCCGGGGACAACCTACGAGCAGTACTTC. Protein: CASSQPPGTTYEQYF.

V usage is TRBV20-1 and J usage is TRBJ2-1, with TRBD2 matching 10 bases. Losses at the gene ends were 0 bases for V and 6 bases for J; bases not matched to a gene: 5. From germline, CDR1 is DFQATT and CDR2 SNEGSKA (reference sequence). The CDR3 extends over 15 amino acids. This CDR3 is CSARDPLAGANEQFF. CDR3 DNA sequence: TGCAGTGCTAGAGATCCGCTAGCGGGAGCCAATGAGCAGTTCTTC.

The CDR3 nucleotides are TGTGCCAGCAGCCTAAGACAGCCCACAGATACGCAGTATTTT. It is translated as CASSLRQPTDTQYF. The chain has TRBV7-9 and TRBJ2-3; weak D call: TRBD1 (5 bases). The ends were cut back, 5 bases at V and 2 bases at J, with 11 bases in the middle. The CDR3 totals 14 residues. Germline V CDR1 and CDR2: SEHNR, FQNEAQ (reference sequence).

The rearrangement links TRBV30 to TRBJ1-1, with a possible D match to TRBD1 (6 bases). V lost 3 bases and J lost 6, with 11 bases in between. This CDR3 comprises 12 residues. Germline loops: CDR1 GTSNPN, CDR2 SVGIG (reference sequence). The CDR3, as DNA: TGTGCCTGGAGAGGGGGTAGGGCTGAAGCTTTCTTT. Its translation: CAWRGGRAEAFF. The full variable domain, with the rest looked up from reference TRBV30 and TRBJ1-1, is SQTIHQWPATLVQPVGSPLSLECTVEGTSNPNLYWYRQAAGRGLQLLFYSVGIGQISSEVPQNLSASRPQDRQFILSSKKLLLSDSGFYLCAWRGGRAEAFFGQGTRLTVV.

This chain uses TRBV28 with TRBJ1-2, with a tentative D call TRBD1 (5 bases). Trimming stripped 3 bases from V and 2 bases from J, with 19 bases between. Germline lookup yields CDR1 MDHEN and CDR2 SYDVKM. CDR3 size: 17 residues. The chain's CDR3 is CASSFGTGQGLNYGYTF. The CDR3 DNA follows: TGTGCCAGCAGTTTCGGCACGGGGCAGGGCCTAAACTATGGCTACACCTTC.

This clonotype was seen a few times. The chain recombines TRBV5-1 with TRBJ2-5, with 8 bases lining up with TRBD2. From germline, CDR1 is SGHRS and CDR2 YFSETQ. J lost 2 bases, V lost 4 bases, and 4 bases had no gene match. The CDR3 consists of 14 residues. The CDR3 loop reads CASSRTSGQETQYF. Here the CDR3 DNA reads TGCGCCAGCAGCCGTACTAGCGGTCAAGAGACCCAGTACTTC.

In this sample, this clonotype turned up once. The chain recombines TRBV5-1 with TRBJ1-2; D possibly corresponds to TRBD1 (6 bases). The germline gives CDR1 SGHRS, CDR2 YFSETQ. The CDR3 spans 14 residues. The V end was cut by 0 bases, the J end by 6 bases, with 12 bases between. The DNA for the CDR3 is TGCGCCAGCAGCTTGGTCCTATCAGGGGATGGCTACACCTTC. It is translated as CASSLVLSGDGYTF.

This clonotype was seen a handful of times. The J gene is TRBJ2-2, the V gene TRBV18; D is possibly TRBD2 (5 bases). The V end was cut by 3 bases, the J end by 2 bases, with 13 bases between. CDR3 length: 16 amino acids. The germline gives CDR1 KGHSH, CDR2 LQKENI. The CDR3, as DNA: TGTGCCAGCTCACCTGGGAGAGGCGCCAACACCGGGGAGCTGTTTTTT. Protein product: CASSPGRGANTGELFF.

The J gene is TRBJ2-1, the V gene TRBV30, with 12 positions matching TRBD2. The germline CDR1 and CDR2 sequences are GTSNPN and SVGIG (reference sequence). V was pared by 4 bases and J by 0 bases, with 4 bases of the junction left unmatched. The CDR3 spans 16 residues. In DNA, the CDR3 is TGTGCCTGGATTCGGACTAGCGGGGTCTCCTACAATGAGCAGTTCTTC. Protein sequence: CAWIRTSGVSYNEQFF.